The rows below give T cell receptor beta chains drawn from one sample of a study of Ad26.COV2.S vaccination and SARS-CoV-2 variants. This table comes from immunoSEQ multiplex PCR, and its TCRdb copy is limited to in-frame clones, with some not included. The sample carries about 390,000 clones, around nine tenths recorded once. This sample comprised peripheral blood, obtained in a trial of Ad26.COV2.S vaccine versus placebo. These receptors all stem from a person between 18 and 65 years old who received the Ad26.COV2.S COVID-19 vaccine or a placebo. Both conserved end residues are part of each CDR3. D genes are given only for firm matches. Clone size is stated in some rows and not others, as once, few, many or a class when expanded.

j_call clone_size v_call d_call cdr3_aa cdr3_nt
TRBJ1-5 . TRBV27 . CASSPWRERNQPQHF TGTGCCAGCAGTCCGTGGAGGGAAAGGAATCAGCCCCAGCATTTT
TRBJ2-2 once TRBV3-1/TRBV3-2 TRBD2 CASSQEPLSVLAGGNTGELFF TGTGCCAGCAGCCAAGAACCTCTAAGCGTACTAGCGGGGGGCAACACCGGGGAGCTGTTTTTT
TRBJ1-5 . TRBV24-1 . CATSGSDSNQPQHF TGTGCCACCAGTGGGTCGGATAGCAATCAGCCCCAGCATTTT
TRBJ2-5 . TRBV5-6 . CAPIPVETQYF TGTGCCCCAATCCCGGTCGAGACCCAGTACTTC
TRBJ2-3 . TRBV12-5 . CASGLGRTTDTQYF TGTGCTAGTGGTTTGGGCAGGACCACAGATACGCAGTATTTT
TRBJ2-3 . TRBV7-6 . CASSLAPGLTGEDTQYF TGTGCCAGCAGCTTAGCGCCAGGATTAACGGGGGAAGATACGCAGTATTTT
TRBJ1-6 . TRBV5-6 TRBD1 CASSPGTGVDNSPLHF TGTGCCAGCAGCCCCGGGACAGGGGTTGATAATTCACCCCTCCACTTT
TRBJ1-1 . TRBV19 . CARSRDRTRDTEAFF TGTGCCAGGAGCAGGGATAGGACAAGAGATACTGAAGCTTTCTTT
TRBJ2-2 . TRBV9 . CASSDAARGRRTGELFF TGTGCCAGCAGCGACGCCGCCAGGGGCCGGCGGACCGGGGAGCTGTTTTTT
TRBJ2-1 . TRBV7-8 . CASSNTFSYNEQFF TGTGCCAGCAGCAATACTTTCTCCTACAATGAGCAGTTCTTC
TRBJ1-1 . TRBV18 . CASSSRRALDTEAFF TGTGCCAGCTCTTCGAGACGGGCTTTGGACACTGAAGCTTTCTTT
TRBJ1-2 . TRBV13 . CASRPSFMPNYGYTF TGTGCCAGCAGGCCCTCTTTTATGCCTAACTATGGCTACACCTTC
TRBJ1-2 . TRBV5-1 . CASSLWGGLEYGYTF TGCGCCAGCAGCTTGTGGGGAGGATTAGAGTATGGCTACACCTTC
TRBJ1-2 . TRBV5-1 TRBD1 CASSPGQAGGYTF TGCGCCAGCAGCCCTGGACAGGCCGGTGGCTACACCTTC
TRBJ2-7 . TRBV5-1 . CASSKGGGPTYEQYF TGCGCCAGCAGCAAAGGGGGGGGACCGACCTACGAGCAGTACTTC
TRBJ1-2 . TRBV9 . CASSVQGQFYGYTF TGTGCCAGCAGCGTACAAGGACAGTTTTATGGCTACACCTTC
TRBJ2-5 . TRBV15 TRBD1 CATSKGTGGYETQYF TGTGCCACCAGTAAAGGGACAGGGGGCTACGAGACCCAGTACTTC
TRBJ2-7 . TRBV6-6 . CAISGEQYF TGTGCCATCTCTGGCGAGCAGTACTTC
TRBJ1-5 . TRBV4-3 TRBD1 CASSQQSGQGNQPQHF TGCGCCAGCAGCCAACAGTCGGGACAGGGCAATCAGCCCCAGCATTTT
TRBJ2-1 . TRBV25-1 . CASSELGLANEQFF TGTGCCAGCAGTGAATTGGGCCTAGCAAATGAGCAGTTCTTC
TRBJ2-6 few TRBV7-2 TRBD1 CASSPSRDRVRGANVLTF TGTGCCAGCAGCCCTTCTCGGGACAGGGTCCGTGGGGCCAACGTCCTGACTTTC
TRBJ1-5 once TRBV18 TRBD1 CASSPTGTGDSNQPQHF TGTGCCAGCTCCCCAACCGGGACAGGGGATAGCAATCAGCCCCAGCATTTT
TRBJ1-2 . TRBV24-1 . CATSDSYGYTF TGTGCCACCAGTGACAGCTATGGCTACACCTTC
TRBJ1-1 . TRBV13 . CASSFRGNTEAFF TGTGCCAGCAGCTTCCGGGGGAACACTGAAGCTTTCTTT
TRBJ1-2 . TRBV3-1/TRBV3-2 . CASSLAGTANYGYTF TGTGCCAGCAGCCTGGCCGGGACGGCTAACTATGGCTACACCTTC
TRBJ1-1 once TRBV19 TRBD1 CASMGQGLEAFF TGTGCCAGTATGGGACAGGGCCTTGAAGCTTTCTTT
TRBJ1-3 . TRBV28 . CASSLLENTIYF TGTGCCAGCAGCCTACTGGAAAACACCATATATTTT
TRBJ2-1 . TRBV11-2 . CASSSVDWFEQFF TGTGCCAGCAGCTCGGTCGACTGGTTTGAGCAGTTCTTC
TRBJ2-3 . TRBV5-4 TRBD2 CASSLGGLADTDTQYF TGTGCCAGCAGCCTCGGGGGACTAGCGGACACAGATACGCAGTATTTT
TRBJ1-2 . TRBV9 . CASSVGRNLNYGYTF TGTGCCAGCAGCGTAGGGAGGAACTTAAACTATGGCTACACCTTC
TRBJ2-3 . TRBV9 . CASSVDTDTQYF TGTGCCAGCAGCGTAGACACAGATACGCAGTATTTT
TRBJ2-5 . TRBV7-9 TRBD2 CASSSAGGPETQYF TGTGCCAGCAGCTCGGCGGGGGGGCCAGAGACCCAGTACTTC
TRBJ1-2 . TRBV5-1 TRBD1 CATGTGTGDYGYTF TGCGCCACCGGGACGGGGACAGGGGACTATGGCTACACCTTC
TRBJ1-2 . TRBV6-5 . CASSQDYGVNYGYTF TGTGCCAGCTCCCAGGACTACGGGGTTAACTATGGCTACACCTTC
TRBJ1-1 . TRBV10-3 . CAIMGTRKSEAFF TGTGCCATCATGGGGACACGTAAAAGTGAAGCTTTCTTT
TRBJ1-2 . TRBV18 . CASSPGLLYGYTF TGTGCCAGCTCACCGGGACTCCTCTATGGCTACACCTTC
TRBJ2-7 . TRBV28 . CASSLVGVHEQYF TGTGCCAGCAGTTTGGTGGGAGTCCACGAGCAGTACTTC
TRBJ1-3 . TRBV3-1/TRBV3-2 . CASSQAGPLDF TGTGCCAGCAGCCAAGCCGGGCCCTTGGATTTT
TRBJ1-3 . TRBV5-5 TRBD1 CASSSYDRDGNTIYF TGTGCCAGCAGCTCCTATGACAGGGACGGAAACACCATATATTTT
TRBJ2-7 once TRBV27 . CASSLSPFKGGPMGEQYF TGTGCCAGCAGTTTATCGCCATTCAAAGGCGGCCCGATGGGCGAGCAGTACTTC
TRBJ2-1 . TRBV25-1 . CASATGGAYNEQFF TGTGCCAGCGCTACCGGGGGAGCCTACAATGAGCAGTTCTTC
TRBJ1-2 few TRBV18 . CASSPNRANYGYTF TGTGCCAGCTCACCAAACAGAGCTAACTATGGCTACACCTTC